The 25 T cell receptor beta chains reported below all come from one sample, sequenced in a study of blood T cell repertoires in COVID-19. Repertoires were generated with immunoSEQ multiplex PCR, while TCRdb's copy carries only in-frame clones and drops some. The data contain around 150,000 clones, 81% of them singletons. Input material: peripheral blood. All receptors derive from a man aged 60 to 69 with active or convalescent COVID-19.

This rearrangement joins TRBV7-6 to TRBJ2-3; 8 bases line up with TRBD2. J lost 1 base, V lost 8 bases, and 8 bases had no gene match. CDR1 is SGHVS, CDR2 FNYEAQ, per germline. The CDR3 is 15 amino acids. The CDR3 sequence: CASGFGGAGTDTQYF. CDR3 DNA sequence: TGTGCCAGCGGGTTCGGGGGGGCTGGCACAGATACGCAGTATTTT.

This clone was picked up a small number of times. The chain recombines TRBV6-1 with TRBJ2-7; 11 bases are shared with TRBD1. The CDR3 is 16 residues long. CDR1 and CDR2 from the germline V gene are MNHNS and SASEGT. Germline trimming cut 1 base from V and 3 bases from J; bases unmatched to any gene: 5. CDR3 residues: CASSEEEGTGGYEQYF. In DNA, the CDR3 is TGTGCCAGCAGTGAAGAAGAGGGGACAGGGGGCTACGAGCAGTACTTC.

The chain combines TRBV19 with TRBJ1-5; no clear D gene. There are 15 residues in the CDR3. CDR1 and CDR2 from the germline V gene are LNHDA and SQIVND (reference sequence). V gave up 5 bases and J gave up 4 bases, with 15 bases separating them. CDR3 residues: CASSLPTGSNQPQHF. The DNA for the CDR3 is TGTGCCAGTAGTCTCCCTACGGGTAGTAATCAGCCCCAGCATTTT.

This chain uses TRBV3-1 (or the pseudogene TRBV3-2) with TRBJ2-3, with TRBD2 identical over 8 bases. CDR3 length: 15 residues. J gave up 0 bases and V 5 bases, and 4 bases lay outside the gene matches. Germline CDR1 is LGHDT and CDR2 is YNNKEL (reference sequence). CDR3 loop: CASSSGGVSTDTQYF. CDR3 nucleotide sequence: TGTGCCAGCAGCTCCGGGGGGGTAAGCACAGATACGCAGTATTTT.

The chain joins TRBV5-4 to TRBJ2-1; 8 bases align to TRBD1. V shed 1 base and J 13 bases; nucleotides not matched to a gene: 4. The germline V gene has CDR1 SGHNT and CDR2 YYREEE (reference sequence). This CDR3 spans 12 amino acids. In nucleotides, the CDR3 is TGTGCCAGCAGCTTGAGGCAGGGGGCACAGTTCTTC. It codes for CASSLRQGAQFF.

The V call is TRBV18, the J call TRBJ1-2, with a possible D match to TRBD1 (6 bases). Deletions cut 1 base from V and 6 bases from J, with 12 bases between. CDR1 is KGHSH, CDR2 LQKENI, per germline. CDR3 length: 14 residues. CDR3 DNA: TGTGCCAGCTCACCACGCACAGGGCCCGATGGCTACACCTTC. Translated: CASSPRTGPDGYTF.

V gene TRBV6-5 combines with J gene TRBJ1-2; D may be TRBD1 (5 bases). The CDR3 contains 14 residues. CDR1 and CDR2 from the germline V gene are MNHEY and SVGAGI. Trimming removed 7 bases from V and 1 base from J, with 13 bases in between. CDR3 sequence reads: CASILDRFNYGYTF. CDR3 nucleotides: TGTGCCAGCATCCTCGACAGATTTAACTATGGCTACACCTTC.

This chain uses TRBV28 with TRBJ2-7; D remains unclear. Per germline, CDR1 MDHEN and CDR2 SYDVKM. This CDR3 region has 14 residues. The V end lost 5 bases, the J end lost 2 bases, and 13 bases lay between the germline ends. The CDR3 loop reads CASSLSGFTYEQYF. As DNA, the CDR3 is TGTGCCAGCAGTCTATCCGGGTTTACCTACGAGCAGTACTTC.

The chain is built from TRBV6-5 and TRBJ1-3; TRBD1 matches at 11 bases. V shed 6 bases, J shed 5 bases, and the junction held 6 bases outside the gene matches. CDR1 MNHEY and CDR2 SVGAGI come from the germline V gene. The CDR3 sequence is 15 residues long. The CDR3 nucleotides read TGTGCCAGCAGCCGGGACAGGGGGAATAGAAACACCATATATTTT. Its translation: CASSRDRGNRNTIYF.

The chain combines TRBV18 with TRBJ1-1, with D uncertain. There are 13 residues in the CDR3. Germline CDR1 reads KGHSH; CDR2 reads LQKENI. Trimming stripped 4 bases from V and 1 base from J, with 7 bases between. The CDR3 nucleotides read TGTGCCAGCTCACATGGGAGGAACACTGAAGCTTTCTTT. It specifies CASSHGRNTEAFF.

V gene TRBV28 combines with J gene TRBJ2-6; weak D call: TRBD2 (5 bases). The CDR3 sequence is 16 residues long. The germline V gene encodes CDR1 MDHEN and CDR2 SYDVKM. Trimming stripped 1 base from V and 0 bases from J, with 7 bases between. The CDR3 reads CASSLFEGSGANVLTF. In DNA form, the CDR3 reads TGTGCCAGCAGTTTATTCGAGGGCTCTGGGGCCAACGTCCTGACTTTC.

The genes are TRBV2 and TRBJ1-2; D gene unclear. The CDR3 totals 16 residues. Germline CDR1 is SNHLY and CDR2 is FYNNEI. The ends were cut back, 2 bases at V and 5 bases at J, with 18 bases in the middle. CDR3 in amino acids: CASSESFEIEFYGYTF. In nucleotides, the CDR3 is TGTGCCAGCAGTGAAAGCTTCGAGATCGAGTTTTATGGCTACACCTTC.

The chain couples TRBV10-3 to TRBJ1-1, with 7 bases matching TRBD1. The germline V gene has CDR1 ENHRY and CDR2 SYGVKD. The CDR3 sequence is 14 residues long. The ends lost 4 bases at V and 5 bases at J; junction bases unmatched: 7. CDR3 loop: CAISVTGFGTEAFF. In DNA, the CDR3 is TGTGCCATCAGTGTGACAGGGTTTGGGACTGAAGCTTTCTTT.

The chain combines TRBV7-7 with TRBJ2-5; 8 nucleotides align to TRBD2. The V gene's germline CDR1 is SSHAT and CDR2 FNYEAQ (reference sequence). V gave up 5 bases and J gave up 4 bases; unmatched junction bases: 9. This CDR3 region has 15 residues. This CDR3 is CASSLGTSKGETQYF. In DNA, the CDR3 is TGTGCCAGCAGCCTGGGGACTAGTAAAGGAGAGACCCAGTACTTC.

The table lists this clone with a few counts. The rearrangement uses TRBV24-1 and TRBJ2-2, with 8 bases identical to TRBD1. V lost 3 bases, J lost 3 bases, and 5 bases stayed unmatched. Germline-derived CDR1 and CDR2 are KGHDR and SFDVKD. This CDR3 has 16 residues. CDR3 sequence (DNA): TGTGCCACCAGTGATACAGGGGGATGGGACACCGGGGAGCTGTTTTTT. Translation: CATSDTGGWDTGELFF.

The V and J genes are TRBV9 and TRBJ2-2, with TRBD1 matching over 10 bases. After removal of 2 bases from V and 5 bases from J, the junction contained 6 bases not matched to a gene. This CDR3 is built from 16 residues. Germline-derived CDR1 and CDR2 are SGDLS and YYNGEE. CDR3 nucleotides: TGTGCCAGCAGCGTCATCGGGGACAGGGGAACCGGGGAGCTGTTTTTT. Translation gives CASSVIGDRGTGELFF. Looking up the rest from reference TRBV9 and TRBJ2-2 gives the full variable domain: DSGVTQTPKHLITATGQRVTLRCSPRSGDLSVYWYQQSLDQGLQFLIQYYNGEERAKGNILERFSAQQFPDLHSELNLSSLELGDSALYFCASSVIGDRGTGELFFGEGSRLTVL.

The chain recombines TRBV15 with TRBJ2-4, with TRBD2 identical over 9 bases. The CDR3 contains 21 residues. J gave up 2 bases and V 0 bases, and 17 bases lay outside the gene matches. Per germline, CDR1 LNHNV and CDR2 YYDKDF (reference sequence). As DNA, the CDR3 is TGTGCCACCAGCAGAGATAGTCTAATAGGCGGGAGGGCCGGGTCCAAAAACATTCAGTACTTC. This gives the protein CATSRDSLIGGRAGSKNIQYF.

This rearrangement joins TRBV15 to TRBJ1-5; D is unresolved. Germline V lookup: CDR1 LNHNV, CDR2 YYDKDF (reference sequence). The CDR3 sequence is 14 residues long. V lost 3 bases to trimming and J lost 2 bases, with 8 bases between them. The CDR3 sequence is CATSRWGGNQPQHF. Here the CDR3 DNA reads TGTGCCACCAGCAGGTGGGGAGGCAATCAGCCCCAGCATTTT.

This clone was detected only a few times. The V call is TRBV5-5, the J call TRBJ2-1, with D perhaps TRBD1 (6 bases). Trimming pared 4 bases from V and 5 bases from J, leaving 13 bases between. The CDR3 is made up of 14 amino acids. Germline V gene lookup returns CDR1 SGHKS and CDR2 YYEKEE (reference sequence). The CDR3 nucleotides read TGTGCCAGCAGCCGAGACAGGAGCAACAATGAGCAGTTCTTC. It specifies CASSRDRSNNEQFF. Full variable domain (rest looked up from reference TRBV5-5 and TRBJ2-1): DAGVTQSPTHLIKTRGQQVTLRCSPISGHKSVSWYQQVLGQGPQFIFQYYEKEERGRGNFPDRFSARQFPNYSSELNVNALLLGDSALYLCASSRDRSNNEQFFGPGTRLTVL.

The gene calls are TRBV5-4 and TRBJ2-1, with TRBD1 matching over 12 bases. J was trimmed by 6 bases and V by 5 bases; bases with no gene match: 6. The CDR3 is 15 residues long. The germline V gene has CDR1 SGHNT and CDR2 YYREEE (reference sequence). This CDR3 is CASSRGQGALNEQFF. DNA for the CDR3: TGTGCCAGCAGTCGGGGACAGGGGGCTCTCAATGAGCAGTTCTTC.

The chain uses TRBV27 and TRBJ2-3; 7 bases match TRBD1. The J segment lost 4 bases and the V segment lost 5 bases, leaving 6 bases of the junction unmatched. The CDR3 is 14 amino acids. Germline V gene data show CDR1 as MNHEY and CDR2 as SMNVEV (reference sequence). As DNA, the CDR3 is TGTGCCAGCAGTCAGAACAGGGGAGCAGATACGCAGTATTTT. Its protein is CASSQNRGADTQYF.

This clone occurred once. This chain uses TRBV7-2 with TRBJ1-4, with 8 nucleotides matching TRBD1. The CDR3 spans 15 residues. Germline V gene lookup returns CDR1 SGHTA and CDR2 FQGNSA. With 1 base clipped from V and 7 bases from J, the junction kept 5 bases outside the gene matches. The CDR3 is CASSLGQGAGEKLFF. The CDR3 DNA reads TGTGCCAGCAGCTTAGGTCAGGGGGCTGGTGAAAAACTGTTTTTT. Full variable domain (remainder filled in from reference TRBV7-2 and TRBJ1-4): GAGVSQSPSNKVTEKGKDVELRCDPISGHTALYWYRQSLGQGLEFLIYFQGNSAPDKSGLPSDRFSAERTGGSVSTLTIQRTQQEDSAVYLCASSLGQGAGEKLFFGSGTQLSVL.

This chain links TRBV29-1 with TRBJ2-7, with D possibly being TRBD2 (6 bases). CDR3 size: 12 residues. The V and J ends lost 3 bases and 4 bases respectively, with 10 bases between them. CDR1 SQVTM and CDR2 ANQGSEA come from the germline V gene. The CDR3 loop is CSVEGGGYEQYF. As DNA, the CDR3 is TGCAGCGTTGAGGGTGGGGGGTACGAGCAGTACTTC.

The V gene is TRBV5-1, the J gene TRBJ2-3, with D possibly being TRBD2 (6 bases). There are 16 residues in the CDR3. CDR1 and CDR2 from the germline V gene are SGHRS and YFSETQ. Trimming shortened V by 4 bases and J by 3 bases, and 18 bases separated the two germline ends. Written as DNA, the CDR3 is TGCGCCAGCAGCGCGGCCGGAGGGGTGGTGACAGATACGCAGTATTTT. It translates to CASSAAGGVVTDTQYF.

This chain links TRBV10-3 with TRBJ1-2, with D unclear. The V end lost 4 bases, the J end lost 4 bases, and 7 bases lay between the germline ends. Germline lookup yields CDR1 ENHRY and CDR2 SYGVKD. The CDR3 has 12 amino acids. DNA of the CDR3: TGTGCCATCAGTGTGGCAGGCTATGGCTACACCTTC. Translation: CAISVAGYGYTF.